The 18 T cell receptor beta chains presented below share a single source sample, sequenced in a study of shared clonotypes between healthy human individuals. Assay used: immunoSEQ multiplex PCR; TCRdb lists only in-frame clones, some missing. The data show approximately 500,000 clones, with around 96% seen just once and approximately 0.062% held by the top ten. Sequencing used naive CD4+ T cells sorted from blood. As for subset: CD45RA+ positively selected. Receptor source: a woman aged 25 to 39 in good health.

The chain recombines TRBV10-2 with TRBJ1-1, with D uncertain. The CDR3 is 13 amino acids. The V end was cut by 4 bases, the J end by 1 base, with 7 bases between. CDR1 and CDR2 (germline): WSHSY, SAAADI. CDR3 protein: CASSVTPNTEAFF. Here the CDR3 DNA reads TGCGCCAGCAGTGTAACCCCGAACACTGAAGCTTTCTTT.

This rearrangement joins TRBV5-1 to TRBJ2-7; unclear D gene. Germline CDR1 is SGHRS and CDR2 is YFSETQ. Trimming took 6 bases from V and 0 from J, leaving 16 bases between them. The length of the CDR3 is 15 residues. CDR3 region: CASTRLAASSYEQYF. The CDR3 DNA follows: TGCGCCAGCACGAGGCTGGCGGCAAGCTCCTACGAGCAGTACTTC.

The chain is built from TRBV6-1 and TRBJ2-7, with D possibly called TRBD1 or TRBD2 (5 bases each). The V end lost 7 bases, the J end lost 3 bases, and 13 bases lay between the germline ends. Germline V gene data show CDR1 as MNHNS and CDR2 as SASEGT. This CDR3 has 13 residues. CDR3 loop: CASTGQEVYEQYF. The CDR3 DNA reads as TGTGCCAGCACGGGGCAAGAGGTCTACGAGCAGTACTTC.

This clone was detected once. The J gene is TRBJ2-7, the V gene TRBV11-2; D gene ambiguous. V was shortened by 5 bases and J by 3 bases, with 5 bases between the two germline ends. The CDR3 runs 11 residues. Germline-derived CDR1 and CDR2 are SGHAT and FQNNGV. Here the CDR3 DNA reads TGTGCCAGCAGCCGGGTCTACGAGCAGTACTTC. Translating gives CASSRVYEQYF.

This chain uses TRBV5-4 with TRBJ1-2; D is unclear. Deletions cut 4 bases from V and 0 bases from J, with 10 bases between. Per the germline V gene, CDR1 is SGHNT and CDR2 is YYREEE (reference sequence). This CDR3 is built from 14 residues. CDR3 coding DNA: TGTGCCAGCAGCCTGCCCCCACCTAACTATGGCTACACCTTC. Its protein is CASSLPPPNYGYTF.

J is TRBJ2-5 and V is TRBV6-1; D unresolved. Trimming removed 5 bases at V and 2 bases at J, with 12 bases between. Germline loops: CDR1 MNHNS, CDR2 SASEGT. The CDR3 length is 14 residues. The CDR3 region is CASSPNSQQETQYF. The CDR3 DNA sequence: TGTGCCAGCAGTCCCAATAGCCAGCAAGAGACCCAGTACTTC.

DNA for the CDR3: TGTGCCAGCAGCCCATACGGGTGGGGCAATCAGCCCCAGCATTTT. This codes for CASSPYGWGNQPQHF. The J gene is TRBJ1-5, the V gene TRBV5-5; no firm D call. The germline V gene encodes CDR1 SGHKS and CDR2 YYEKEE (reference sequence). The CDR3 has 15 residues. Trimming left V 4 bases short and J 2 bases short, with 13 bases between. Looking up the rest from reference TRBV5-5 and TRBJ1-5 gives the full variable domain: DAGVTQSPTHLIKTRGQQVTLRCSPISGHKSVSWYQQVLGQGPQFIFQYYEKEERGRGNFPDRFSARQFPNYSSELNVNALLLGDSALYLCASSPYGWGNQPQHFGDGTRLSIL.

Note on this clone: Other DNA sequences from this sample encode an identical CDR3 as well. The chain carries TRBV5-1 and TRBJ2-7; TRBD1 agrees at 8 bases. The germline V gene has CDR1 SGHRS and CDR2 YFSETQ. The CDR3 consists of 15 residues. V shed 4 bases, J shed 0 bases, and the junction held 6 bases outside the gene matches. CDR3 sequence: CASSPGQGSSYEQYF. CDR3 bases: TGCGCCAGCAGCCCCGGACAGGGTAGCTCCTACGAGCAGTACTTC.

The chain uses TRBV5-1 and TRBJ2-7; TRBD2 might be the D (5 bases). This CDR3 region has 13 residues. Looked up from germline, CDR1 is SGHRS and CDR2 is YFSETQ. Trimming removed 0 bases at V and 5 bases at J, with 9 bases between. Here the CDR3 reads CASSLEGLDEQYF. CDR3 sequence (DNA): TGCGCCAGCAGCTTGGAAGGACTTGACGAGCAGTACTTC.

The gene calls are TRBV28 and TRBJ1-3; 7 bases map to TRBD1. This CDR3 spans 13 amino acids. V gave up 10 bases and J gave up 2 bases; unmatched junction bases: 5. The germline CDR1 and CDR2 sequences are MDHEN and SYDVKM. In DNA, the CDR3 is TGTGCCACCTACAGGGGAGCTGGAAACACCATATATTTT. Its translation: CATYRGAGNTIYF. The whole variable domain, remainder taken from reference TRBV28 and TRBJ1-3, is DVKVTQSSRYLVKRTGEKVFLECVQDMDHENMFWYRQDPGLGLRLIYFSYDVKMKEKGDIPEGYSVSREKKERFSLILESASTNQTSMYLCATYRGAGNTIYFGEGSWLTVV.

This clone was recorded once. The chain carries TRBV19 and TRBJ2-7; D is perhaps TRBD1 (5 bases). Trimming pared 5 bases from V and 4 bases from J, leaving 12 bases between. The CDR3 runs 13 residues. Germline V gene data show CDR1 as LNHDA and CDR2 as SQIVND (reference sequence). CDR3 in amino acids: CASSSAGRYEQYF. CDR3 DNA sequence: TGTGCCAGTAGTTCGGCAGGGCGATACGAGCAGTACTTC.

The CDR3 nucleotides read TGTGCCAGCAGGCCAGGGGGACCCAAAAACTACGAGCAGTACTTC. Translation gives CASRPGGPKNYEQYF. The chain recombines TRBV6-5 with TRBJ2-7, with 7 bases fitting TRBD1. V lost 6 bases and J lost 3; bases outside the gene matches: 11. Germline V gives CDR1 MNHEY, CDR2 SVGAGI. This CDR3 has 15 amino acids.

This clone was seen a single time. This chain connects TRBV7-2 to TRBJ2-2, with D possibly called TRBD1 or TRBD2 (7 bases each). The CDR3 is made up of 17 amino acids. The germline V and J ends were trimmed by 2 bases and 0 bases, with 13 bases remaining between them. The germline V gene has CDR1 SGHTA and CDR2 FQGNSA. The chain's CDR3 is CASSLQGGAPNTGELFF. The CDR3 DNA follows: TGTGCCAGCAGCTTACAGGGGGGGGCCCCGAACACCGGGGAGCTGTTTTTT. The full variable domain, completed using reference TRBV7-2 and TRBJ2-2, is GAGVSQSPSNKVTEKGKDVELRCDPISGHTALYWYRQSLGQGLEFLIYFQGNSAPDKSGLPSDRFSAERTGGSVSTLTIQRTQQEDSAVYLCASSLQGGAPNTGELFFGEGSRLTVL.

The chain has TRBV28 and TRBJ1-2, with 7 bases identical to TRBD1. The germline CDR1 and CDR2 sequences are MDHEN and SYDVKM. V was pared by 6 bases and J by 2 bases, with 9 bases of the junction left unmatched. This CDR3 has 15 amino acids. The CDR3 is CASRVDRVGNYGYTF. In DNA form, the CDR3 reads TGTGCCAGCAGGGTAGACAGGGTAGGGAACTATGGCTACACCTTC.

This chain joins TRBV6-1 and TRBJ1-2; D remains ambiguous. The CDR3 extends over 12 amino acids. CDR1 MNHNS and CDR2 SASEGT come from the germline V gene. The V end was cut by 1 base, the J end by 14 bases, with 14 bases between. In DNA, the CDR3 is TGTGCCAGCAGTGAAGTCTGGGGATTCGAAACCTTC. It is translated as CASSEVWGFETF.

The V call is TRBV28, the J call TRBJ1-3; perhaps TRBD1 as D (6 bases). V dropped 8 bases and J dropped 3 bases, with 11 bases sitting between them. From germline, CDR1 is MDHEN and CDR2 SYDVKM. The CDR3 has 13 amino acids. In DNA form, the CDR3 reads TGTGCCAGCCTAAGGGGGGATGGAAACACCATATATTTT. Protein product: CASLRGDGNTIYF.

The chain has TRBV23-1 and TRBJ2-7, with TRBD1 matching over 9 bases. TRBV23-1 is identified as an open reading frame with a role that is uncertain. This CDR3 spans 18 amino acids. The trim removed 0 bases at V and 2 bases at J, leaving 11 bases unmatched. The CDR3 loop reads CASSQSFGGQGGTYEQYF. As DNA, the CDR3 is TGCGCCAGCAGTCAATCGTTTGGGGGACAGGGAGGGACCTACGAGCAGTACTTC.

V gene TRBV28 combines with J gene TRBJ2-1; the D gene is possibly TRBD2 (6 bases). V lost 4 bases and J lost 8, with 12 bases in between. The CDR3 contains 13 residues. Germline CDR1 is MDHEN and CDR2 is SYDVKM. The chain's CDR3 is CASSWGGAHEQFF. The DNA for the CDR3 is TGTGCCAGCAGTTGGGGCGGGGCCCATGAGCAGTTCTTC.